This entry lists 29 T cell receptor beta chains sequenced from one sample in a study of cytomegalovirus exposure and HLA in healthy donors. The PCR ran on 60 Vbeta and 13 Jbeta primers. Repertoires were generated with immunoSEQ multiplex PCR, while TCRdb's copy carries only in-frame clones and drops some. The table records 120,000 or so clones, more than 60% of them present only once. Sample: PBMCs. These receptors all come from a middle-aged woman in good health and CMV-seronegative.

This clone was detected a few times. The chain links TRBV5-1 to TRBJ2-5, with 8 nucleotides matching TRBD1. CDR1 and CDR2 (germline): SGHRS, YFSETQ. The CDR3 loop spans 15 amino acids. J lost 4 bases, V lost 0 bases, and 5 bases had no gene match. The CDR3 DNA is TGCGCCAGCAGCTTGGTAGGACAGGGAGGAGAGACCCAGTACTTC. It is translated as CASSLVGQGGETQYF.

This chain links TRBV11-2 with TRBJ2-1; tentatively, D is TRBD2 (6 bases). The ends were cut back, 4 bases at V and 4 bases at J, with 11 bases in the middle. Germline V lookup: CDR1 SGHAT, CDR2 FQNNGV. This CDR3 comprises 14 residues. Here the CDR3 DNA reads TGTGCCAGCAGCTCACGGGAGCAGTACAATGAGCAGTTCTTC. Protein product: CASSSREQYNEQFF.

The chain couples TRBV5-1 to TRBJ1-2; 10 positions agree with TRBD1. Germline V gives CDR1 SGHRS, CDR2 YFSETQ. CDR3 length: 16 residues. V shed 0 bases and J 2 bases; nucleotides not matched to a gene: 4. As DNA, the CDR3 is TGCGCCAGCAGCTTGGGTTGGGGACAGGGGAACTATGGCTACACCTTC. Translating gives CASSLGWGQGNYGYTF.

The CDR3 coding sequence is TGTGCCAGCAGCTTATCGGGAGAGACCCAGTACTTC. Translation: CASSLSGETQYF. The rearrangement uses TRBV7-9 and TRBJ2-5; D is unclear. This CDR3 spans 12 amino acids. The V and J ends lost 2 bases and 4 bases respectively, with 5 bases between them. Germline V gene lookup returns CDR1 SEHNR and CDR2 FQNEAQ (reference sequence). Variable domain in full (rest from reference TRBV7-9 and TRBJ2-5): DTGVSQNPRHKITKRGQNVTFRCDPISEHNRLYWYRQTLGQGPEFLTYFQNEAQLEKSRLLSDRFSAERPKGSFSTLEIQRTEQGDSAMYLCASSLSGETQYFGPGTRLLVL.

The J gene is TRBJ2-1, the V gene TRBV7-9, with TRBD2 matching 8 bases. V gave up 5 bases and J gave up 10 bases; unmatched junction bases: 13. Germline loops: CDR1 SEHNR, CDR2 FQNEAQ (reference sequence). CDR3 length: 15 amino acids. CDR3 coding DNA: TGTGCCAGCAGCCAGAGCGGGAGAGAGGGTAGGGAGCAGTTCTTC. Residues: CASSQSGREGREQFF.

The chain links TRBV29-1 to TRBJ2-3, with TRBD2 matching 13 bases. Germline lookup yields CDR1 SQVTM and CDR2 ANQGSEA. Trimming at V came to 3 bases and at J to 4 bases, leaving 7 bases not matched to a gene. This CDR3 region has 16 residues. CDR3 nucleotide sequence: TGCAGCGTTGACTGGACTAGCGGGGGCCACCCAGATACGCAGTATTTT. It specifies CSVDWTSGGHPDTQYF.

The rearrangement uses TRBV5-1 and TRBJ2-2; 7 bases agree with TRBD1. Trimming removed 3 bases from V and 4 bases from J; junction bases left unmatched: 3. Per the germline V gene, CDR1 is SGHRS and CDR2 is YFSETQ. The CDR3 length is 14 residues. CDR3 loop: CASSWGQTTGELFF. The CDR3 region has the DNA TGCGCCAGCAGCTGGGGACAGACCACCGGGGAGCTGTTTTTT.

The rearrangement uses TRBV5-5 and TRBJ1-2; D ambiguous. Trimming cost V 2 bases and J 8 bases, with 10 bases left between them. Per germline, CDR1 SGHKS and CDR2 YYEKEE (reference sequence). This CDR3 region has 12 residues. DNA of the CDR3: TGTGCCAGCAGCTTTCGGCAGGAAGGCTACACCTTC. This sequence encodes CASSFRQEGYTF.

The rearrangement uses TRBV2 and TRBJ1-1; a possible D gene is TRBD1 (6 bases). V was cut by 2 bases and J by 4 bases, with 11 bases left in between. The CDR3 loop spans 14 amino acids. CDR1 and CDR2 from the germline V gene are SNHLY and FYNNEI. The CDR3, as DNA: TGTGCCAGCAGTGAATTCCAGGGGCCCACTGAAGCTTTCTTT. Its translation is CASSEFQGPTEAFF.

This clone was counted once. The rearrangement links TRBV6-1 to TRBJ2-5; unclear D gene. Germline V gene data show CDR1 as MNHNS and CDR2 as SASEGT. This CDR3 comprises 14 residues. Trimming removed 2 bases at V and 0 bases at J, with 7 bases between. The CDR3 DNA is TGTGCCAGCAGTGAATCTACGTACCAAGAGACCCAGTACTTC. Its protein is CASSESTYQETQYF.

The chain couples TRBV7-2 to TRBJ1-2; D might be TRBD1 (5 bases). This CDR3 spans 13 amino acids. CDR1 is SGHTA, CDR2 FQGNSA, per germline. V was shortened by 2 bases and J by 8 bases, with 12 bases between the two germline ends. The CDR3: CASSLSRDSGYTF. For the CDR3, the DNA is TGTGCCAGCAGCTTATCCAGGGATAGCGGCTACACCTTC.

In regard to this clone: The sample has other DNA sequences that encode this CDR3 too. This chain uses TRBV7-9 with TRBJ2-3; a weak D match, TRBD1 (5 bases). With 0 bases removed from V and 0 bases from J, the gap between germline ends came to 13 bases. CDR1 and CDR2 (germline): SEHNR, FQNEAQ (reference sequence). This CDR3 is built from 17 residues. CDR3 DNA sequence: TGTGCCAGCAGCTTAGCAGACAGTTCCCCTAGCACAGATACGCAGTATTTT. This sequence encodes CASSLADSSPSTDTQYF.

The chain joins TRBV25-1 to TRBJ2-1, with D perhaps matching TRBD2 (6 bases). The germline V gene encodes CDR1 MGHDK and CDR2 SYGVNS. CDR3 length: 15 residues. Between the trimmed V and J ends, which lost 8 bases and 0 bases, there was a span of 14 bases. This CDR3 is CASLHDGSSYNEQFF. The CDR3 nucleotides are TGTGCCAGCCTCCACGACGGGAGCTCCTACAATGAGCAGTTCTTC.

This chain joins TRBV6-1 and TRBJ1-5; D ambiguous. V was shortened by 6 bases and J by 7 bases, with 13 bases between the two germline ends. CDR3 length: 13 amino acids. CDR1 is MNHNS, CDR2 SASEGT, per germline. Here the CDR3 reads CASRAPSTQPQHF. CDR3 sequence (DNA): TGTGCCAGCAGGGCCCCTTCCACCCAGCCCCAGCATTTT.

The chain combines TRBV10-3 with TRBJ2-3, with TRBD2 matching 9 bases. Germline V gene data show CDR1 as ENHRY and CDR2 as SYGVKD. V was pared by 11 bases and J by 6 bases, with 12 bases of the junction left unmatched. This CDR3 has 14 amino acids. The CDR3 region is CASTSGGKRDTQYF. CDR3 sequence (DNA): TGTGCCTCTACCAGCGGGGGGAAACGGGATACGCAGTATTTT.

The chain recombines TRBV19 with TRBJ2-4; tentative D call: TRBD2 (6 bases). The V and J ends lost 5 bases and 1 base respectively, with 6 bases between them. Per the germline V gene, CDR1 is LNHDA and CDR2 is SQIVND (reference sequence). The length of the CDR3 is 13 residues. The CDR3 DNA is TGTGCCAGTAGTCGGGGGGCCAAAAACATTCAGTACTTC. It is translated as CASSRGAKNIQYF. Looking up the rest from reference TRBV19 and TRBJ2-4 gives the full variable domain: DGGITQSPKYLFRKEGQNVTLSCEQNLNHDAMYWYRQDPGQGLRLIYYSQIVNDFQKGDIAEGYSVSREKKESFPLTVTSAQKNPTAFYLCASSRGAKNIQYFGAGTRLSVL.

The genes are TRBV28 and TRBJ2-7; D gene ambiguous. This CDR3 contains 14 residues. The ends were cut back, 6 bases at V and 0 bases at J, with 12 bases in the middle. CDR1 and CDR2 (germline): MDHEN, SYDVKM. CDR3 sequence reads: CASSLPVPSYEQYF. Here the CDR3 DNA reads TGTGCCAGCAGCCTCCCCGTTCCCTCCTACGAGCAGTACTTC.

This clone has a handful of counts. The chain uses TRBV6-4 and TRBJ1-1; no reliable D call. The CDR3 spans 13 residues. Germline lookup yields CDR1 MRHNA and CDR2 SNTAGT. V was clipped by 4 bases and J by 1 base, with 7 bases between them. Written as DNA, the CDR3 is TGTGCCAGCAGTGCTTCCTCGAACACTGAAGCTTTCTTT. The encoded protein is CASSASSNTEAFF.

The chain recombines TRBV7-8 with TRBJ2-5; 8 bases match TRBD2. The DNA end favors TRBJ2-7, so the J call may be wrong. The germline CDR1 and CDR2 sequences are SGHVS and FQNEAQ. The length of the CDR3 is 18 residues. This CDR3 is CASSLVRTRTGGIYEQYF. Written as DNA, the CDR3 is TGTGCCAGCAGCTTAGTGCGGACCCGGACGGGGGGGATATACGAGCAGTACTTC.

The chain combines TRBV9 with TRBJ2-3; 12 bases fit TRBD2. V was clipped by 1 base and J by 5 bases; unmatched bases: 8. This CDR3 is 17 amino acids long. Per germline, CDR1 SGDLS and CDR2 YYNGEE. The DNA for the CDR3 is TGTGCCAGCAGCGTAAGGGCTAGCGGGAGGGCCGGAGATACGCAGTATTTT. It yields the protein CASSVRASGRAGDTQYF.

The V gene is TRBV21-1, the J gene TRBJ2-7; the DNA was not used to check the table's D call, TRBD1. TRBV21-1 is recorded as a pseudogene. The CDR3 extends over 16 amino acids. CDR3 residues: CASSNSRTVHSYEQYF. The DNA for the CDR3 is TGTGCCAGCAGCAACTCCAGGACAGTTCACTCCTACGAGCAGTACTTC.

To note about this clone: Other DNA sequences in the same sample also yield this CDR3. This rearrangement joins TRBV5-4 to TRBJ2-7; TRBD1 matches at 8 bases. The V and J ends lost 0 bases and 2 bases, in that order; junction bases with no gene match: 4. In germline, CDR1 is SGHNT, CDR2 YYREEE (reference sequence). This CDR3 has 15 residues. The CDR3 nucleotides read TGTGCCAGCAGCTTGGAAGGACAGGGAACCTACGAGCAGTACTTC. Translated: CASSLEGQGTYEQYF.

This chain joins TRBV14 and TRBJ2-5; D unclear. The DNA end favors TRBJ2-7, so the J call may be wrong. The V gene's germline CDR1 is SGHDN and CDR2 FVKESK. This CDR3 spans 13 amino acids. The CDR3 DNA sequence: TGTGCCAGCAGCCAAGGGCGGTCCTACGAGCAGTACTTC. This codes for CASSQGRSYEQYF.

The rearrangement links TRBV6-6 to TRBJ2-5; possibly TRBD2 for D (5 bases). This CDR3 contains 14 residues. The germline gives CDR1 MNHNY, CDR2 SVGAGI (reference sequence). V shed 6 bases and J shed 4 bases, with 15 bases lying between them. For the CDR3, the DNA is TGTGCCAGCAGCCCGGGGTGGGTGGCAGAGACCCAGTACTTC. Amino acids: CASSPGWVAETQYF.

In this sample, this clone turned up a few times. V is TRBV7-8 and J is TRBJ2-5; 10 positions match TRBD2. This CDR3 spans 16 amino acids. Trimming removed 5 bases from V and 6 bases from J; junction bases left unmatched: 12. The germline CDR1 and CDR2 sequences are SGHVS and FQNEAQ. CDR3 coding DNA: TGTGCCAGCAGCACCTCAGAGCTAGCGGGAGTTCAGACCCAGTACTTC. Translating gives CASSTSELAGVQTQYF. The full variable domain, in which reference TRBV7-8 and TRBJ2-5 provide the parts outside the CDR3, is GAGVSQSPRYKVAKRGQDVALRCDPISGHVSLFWYQQALGQGPEFLTYFQNEAQLDKSGLPSDRFFAERPEGSVSTLKIQRTQQEDSAVYLCASSTSELAGVQTQYFGPGTRLLVL.

This sequence joins TRBV19 and TRBJ2-6; no clear D gene. There are 13 residues in the CDR3. The germline V gene encodes CDR1 LNHDA and CDR2 SQIVND (reference sequence). The ends were cut back, 1 base at V and 9 bases at J, with 7 bases in the middle. The CDR3 sequence: CASSIGEVNVLTF. In DNA form, the CDR3 reads TGTGCCAGTAGTATAGGAGAAGTCAACGTCCTGACTTTC.

The chain is built from TRBV6-5 and TRBJ1-3; 7 nucleotides match TRBD1. Germline V gives CDR1 MNHEY, CDR2 SVGAGI. The CDR3 sequence is 15 residues long. The J segment lost 0 bases and the V segment lost 8 bases, leaving 7 bases of the junction unmatched. The CDR3 reads CASGLAGGSGNTIYF. The CDR3 bases are TGTGCCAGCGGCTTGGCAGGGGGCTCTGGAAACACCATATATTTT.

This clone was seen a few times. This rearrangement joins TRBV7-9 to TRBJ2-7; D is perhaps TRBD2 (6 bases). The V gene's germline CDR1 is SEHNR and CDR2 FQNEAQ (reference sequence). The germline V and J ends were trimmed by 2 bases and 6 bases, with 14 bases remaining between them. The CDR3 consists of 14 residues. CDR3 amino acids: CASSLTGTRGEQYF. For the CDR3, the DNA is TGTGCCAGCAGCTTAACCGGGACGCGGGGCGAGCAGTACTTC.

This clone was seen more than once but under ten times. The rearrangement joins TRBV7-9 to TRBJ1-6; D ambiguous. The germline V gene encodes CDR1 SEHNR and CDR2 FQNEAQ (reference sequence). Trimming took off 4 bases at V and 10 bases at J, with 14 bases between the two ends. CDR3 length: 14 amino acids. The CDR3 DNA is TGTGCCAGCAGCTCCACCGGGGATCGGTCACCCCTCCACTTT. Its protein product is CASSSTGDRSPLHF.